This T cell receptor (beta chain) stems from a study of T cell repertoires in cytomegalovirus infection. The wider study: Signatures in public TCR beta sequences pointed to both CMV infection and matching HLA type.

Comment on this clonotype: Its antigen is undetermined.

TCRdb re-called the reads with MiXCR, one entry per CDR3 protein. The sample yields about 530,000 distinct CDR3 sequences, about 26% seen once. General observations from the study: CMV-specific TCR beta clonotypes restricted by HLA-C were the ones dominating the ex vivo response. CMV carriers with the relevant HLA were identified by cumulative public TCR beta family frequency.

Sequences were obtained from PBMCs. The receptor was isolated from a human donor in good health (CMV status not recorded). Some clones in this sample may be carry-over from other donors' samples.

For the CDR3, the DNA is TGTGCCAGCAGTTTACCCGGGAGCACAGATACGCAGTATTTT. Its protein product is CASSLPGSTDTQYF. The V gene is TRBV27, the J gene TRBJ2-3; D gene uncertain. Trimming pared 2 bases from V and 0 bases from J, leaving 6 bases between. The CDR3 has 14 residues. Germline assignment: CDR1 MNHEY and CDR2 SMNVEV (reference sequence).